This T cell receptor (beta chain) was recorded in a study of OX40 agonist ivuxolimab in advanced cancers. Study as a whole: Across the patients, intravenous ivuxolimab was delivered every 2 weeks at 0.01 to 10 mg/kg. Three patients showed partial responses: one hepatocellular carcinoma and two cutaneous melanoma cases. General observations from the study: Among expanded peripheral T cells, antigen specificity went undetermined. CD4+ and CD8+ blood T cells expanded clonally by week 6 at 0.1 to 3.0 mg/kg.

Germline CDR1 and CDR2: MNHEY and SVGAGI. This CDR3 has 12 amino acids. V lost 4 bases, J lost 10 bases, and 11 bases lay in between. Using immunoSEQ multiplex PCR, the repertoire was profiled, and TCRdb retains in-frame clones only, with some absent. Of 75,000 to 80,000 clones listed, roughly 94% were seen once; the top ten hold roughly 20%. This clone was detected only once. The antigen remains undetermined. This chain links TRBV6-5 with TRBJ1-3, with a tentative D call TRBD1 (5 bases). The sequencing here drew on CD4+ or CD8+ T cells sorted from blood, taken in a trial of the OX40 agonist ivuxolimab. The sequence derives from an adult with an advanced solid tumor such as melanoma, head and neck, liver or kidney cancer. CDR3 protein: CASSSAAGTIYF. CDR3 DNA sequence: TGTGCCAGCAGTTCCGCTGCAGGGACCATATATTTT.